This T cell receptor (beta chain) is drawn from a study of regulatory T cells in long-lasting Graves disease. Study as a whole: To qualify as persistent, Graves' disease required over 5 years of antithyroid drugs with positive TSH receptor antibodies. Study outcomes and limitations: A greater number of public clonotypes (around 2,700) was shared by persistent patients than by new patients (about 890). Repertoires from persistent disease leaned toward TRBV28, TRBJ1-2 and TRBJ2-5.

The CDR3 length is 17 residues. V lost 5 bases, J lost 1 base, and 7 bases stayed unmatched. Germline lookup yields CDR1 SGHTA and CDR2 FQGNSA. Time point meaning: persistent/refractory GD, antithyroid drugs over 5 years with positive TRAb. The authors made the TCR library using RNA they extracted from PBMCs. Many counts were recorded for this clonotype. Antigen unknown. CDR3 regions were amplified by Arm-PCR using iRepertoire HTBI primers to build TCR beta libraries. TCRdb itself ran the multiplex PCR reads through MiXCR, one entry per CDR3 protein. The table includes hundreds of thousands of distinct CDR3 sequences, about 22% detected once.

The sequencing used peripheral blood mononuclear cells (PBMCs), collected when the disease was refractory, from a patient treated with antithyroid drugs. The chain links TRBV7-2 to TRBJ2-6, with 8 bases lining up with TRBD1. The clonotype originates from a female donor with Graves disease. As DNA, the CDR3 is TGTGCCAGCAGCCGGACAGGGCGAAGTTCTGGGGCCAACGTCCTGACTTTC. This codes for CASSRTGRSSGANVLTF.